Below are 21 T cell receptor beta chains sequenced from a single sample in a study of cytomegalovirus exposure and HLA in healthy donors. PCR was performed using 60 Vbeta and 13 Jbeta primers. Method: immunoSEQ multiplex PCR; TCRdb's copy keeps in-frame clones and lacks some. The table lists roughly 190,000 clones, approximately 80% of them singletons. The specimen was PBMCs. These receptors all stem from a woman aged 45-59 years in good health and CMV-seronegative.

The CDR3 is CASSSREGPQHF. DNA for the CDR3: TGTGCCAGCAGTTCACGGGAGGGTCCCCAGCATTTT. The rearrangement joins TRBV27 to TRBJ1-5; no reliable D call. The CDR3 runs 12 residues. Germline loops: CDR1 MNHEY, CDR2 SMNVEV (reference sequence). Deletions cut 4 bases from V and 10 bases from J, with 11 bases between.

This clone was counted a few times. V usage is TRBV2 and J usage is TRBJ1-4; D not certain. The CDR3 runs to 16 residues. Germline lookup yields CDR1 SNHLY and CDR2 FYNNEI. The V end lost 3 bases, the J end lost 0 bases, and 11 bases lay between the germline ends. The CDR3: CASSDEQRATNEKLFF. The CDR3 DNA reads as TGTGCCAGCAGTGACGAACAGCGGGCAACTAATGAAAAACTGTTTTTT.

This clone was picked up one time. This chain links TRBV10-3 with TRBJ2-7, with TRBD1 matching over 7 bases. CDR3 length equals 16 residues. After removal of 1 base from V and 2 bases from J, the junction contained 8 bases not matched to a gene. The germline V gene encodes CDR1 ENHRY and CDR2 SYGVKD. The DNA for the CDR3 is TGTGCCATCAGTGAGTTTGTCGGGGACAGACCCTACGAGCAGTACTTC. This translates into CAISEFVGDRPYEQYF.

This clone was counted between two and nine times. The chain is built from TRBV28 and TRBJ1-1; 7 positions agree with TRBD1. The CDR3 runs to 19 residues. Germline lookup yields CDR1 MDHEN and CDR2 SYDVKM. Trimming cost V 4 bases and J 5 bases; bases outside gene matches: 22. CDR3 residues: CASSSTSWTGALWLTEAFF. The DNA of the CDR3 is TGTGCCAGCAGTTCTACCTCGTGGACAGGAGCTTTATGGTTAACTGAAGCTTTCTTT.

The V gene is TRBV7-2, the J gene TRBJ1-1, with TRBD1 as a possible D gene (5 bases). CDR3 size: 14 residues. The V gene lost 1 base and the J gene lost 4 bases, with 10 bases spanning the gap. Germline V gene sequence: CDR1 SGHTA, CDR2 FQGNSA. The DNA for the CDR3 is TGTGCCAGCAGCTTAGTCAGGGAAGGCACTGAAGCTTTCTTT. The encoded protein is CASSLVREGTEAFF.

In this sample, this clone turned up once. The chain has TRBV27 and TRBJ2-5; tentatively, D is TRBD2 (7 bases). The V and J ends lost 8 bases and 5 bases respectively, with 12 bases between them. This CDR3 has 12 amino acids. Germline CDR1 is MNHEY and CDR2 is SMNVEV (reference sequence). Here the CDR3 reads CASGGAWETQYF. CDR3 coding DNA: TGTGCCAGCGGGGGGGCTTGGGAGACCCAGTACTTC.

The chain couples TRBV25-1 to TRBJ1-5, with 8 positions matching TRBD1. Germline V gene sequence: CDR1 MGHDK, CDR2 SYGVNS. CDR3 length equals 16 residues. V lost 0 bases, J lost 7 bases, and 8 bases stayed unmatched. The CDR3 coding sequence is TGTGCCAGCAGTGAATATGGGCAGGGGGCAGGACAGCCCCAGCATTTT. Translating it yields CASSEYGQGAGQPQHF.

The chain is built from TRBV7-2 and TRBJ2-3; weak D call: TRBD1 (6 bases). Germline loops: CDR1 SGHTA, CDR2 FQGNSA. The CDR3 is 15 residues long. Trimming took off 5 bases at V and 0 bases at J, with 12 bases between the two ends. CDR3 protein: CASSPRTASTDTQYF. The CDR3, as DNA: TGTGCCAGCAGCCCGCGGACAGCTAGCACAGATACGCAGTATTTT.

J is TRBJ1-5 and V is TRBV4-2; no firm D call. The CDR3 contains 14 residues. The V and J ends lost 0 bases and 6 bases respectively, with 9 bases between them. Germline V CDR1 and CDR2: LGHNA, YNFKEQ. The CDR3 DNA follows: TGTGCCAGCAGCCAAGAACTGGTAAGTCAGCCCCAGCATTTT. It specifies CASSQELVSQPQHF.

The genes are TRBV19 and TRBJ1-2; 8 bases align to TRBD1. Germline trimming cut 4 bases from V and 7 bases from J; bases unmatched to any gene: 5. The CDR3 has 13 residues. CDR1 is LNHDA and CDR2 is SQIVND in the germline V gene (reference sequence). The CDR3 loop is CASSRSGGPGYTF. CDR3 nucleotide sequence: TGTGCCAGTAGTAGGTCAGGGGGCCCTGGCTACACCTTC. The whole variable domain, remainder taken from reference TRBV19 and TRBJ1-2, is DGGITQSPKYLFRKEGQNVTLSCEQNLNHDAMYWYRQDPGQGLRLIYYSQIVNDFQKGDIAEGYSVSREKKESFPLTVTSAQKNPTAFYLCASSRSGGPGYTFGSGTRLTVV.

About this clone: The junction shows a germline mismatch at one end, possibly a read error. The V gene is TRBV7-7, the J gene TRBJ2-1; 13 bases match TRBD2. This CDR3 region has 14 residues. CDR1 is SSHAT, CDR2 FNYEAQ, per germline (reference sequence). The CDR3, as DNA: TGTGCTAGCAGTTCCGGGACTAGCGGGATTGAGCAGTTCTTC. Its translation is CASSSGTSGIEQFF.

The chain couples TRBV29-1 to TRBJ2-4; 10 bases map to TRBD2. CDR1 and CDR2 (germline): SQVTM, ANQGSEA. J lost 4 bases, V lost 4 bases, and 4 bases had no gene match. The CDR3 has 14 residues. CDR3 coding DNA: TGCAGCGTTGTTTTTAGCGGGGGGAAAAACATTCAGTACTTC. Translating it yields CSVVFSGGKNIQYF.

The chain has TRBV9 and TRBJ1-1; TRBD1 might be the D (5 bases). Trimming cost V 0 bases and J 3 bases, with 15 bases left between them. The CDR3 is made up of 16 amino acids. The germline CDR1 and CDR2 sequences are SGDLS and YYNGEE. DNA for the CDR3: TGTGCCAGCAGCGTAGCTCTCGGGGGTGAGGACACTGAAGCTTTCTTT. Translating it yields CASSVALGGEDTEAFF.

The chain uses TRBV5-1 and TRBJ1-4; the match to TRBD1 covers 7 bases. V shed 2 bases and J 8 bases; nucleotides not matched to a gene: 6. This CDR3 spans 14 amino acids. The germline V gene has CDR1 SGHRS and CDR2 YFSETQ. The CDR3 sequence: CASSFDRVREKLFF. CDR3 nucleotide sequence: TGCGCCAGCAGCTTCGACAGGGTGAGGGAAAAACTGTTTTTT. The whole variable domain, remainder taken from reference TRBV5-1 and TRBJ1-4, is KAGVTQTPRYLIKTRGQQVTLSCSPISGHRSVSWYQQTPGQGLQFLFEYFSETQRNKGNFPGRFSGRQFSNSRSEMNVSTLELGDSALYLCASSFDRVREKLFFGSGTQLSVL.

The chain uses TRBV6-1 and TRBJ2-7, with TRBD1 identical over 10 bases. Looked up from germline, CDR1 is MNHNS and CDR2 is SASEGT. The V and J ends lost 7 bases and 7 bases, in that order; junction bases with no gene match: 7. CDR3 length: 13 residues. This CDR3 is CASTKTGGGEQYF. DNA for the CDR3: TGTGCCAGCACCAAGACAGGGGGCGGTGAGCAGTACTTC.

This clone was seen once. V gene TRBV7-2 combines with J gene TRBJ1-5; the match to TRBD1 covers 9 bases. Germline lookup yields CDR1 SGHTA and CDR2 FQGNSA. CDR3 length: 14 amino acids. V lost 1 base, J lost 6 bases, and 1 base stayed unmatched. The CDR3 sequence is CASSLGTGVQPQHF. In DNA form, the CDR3 reads TGTGCCAGCAGCTTAGGGACAGGGGTTCAGCCCCAGCATTTT.

The count of this clone is one. This chain joins TRBV6-5 and TRBJ1-1; maybe TRBD1 (6 bases). The V gene lost 6 bases and the J gene lost 1 base, with 12 bases spanning the gap. This CDR3 region has 14 residues. Germline CDR1 MNHEY, CDR2 SVGAGI. In DNA, the CDR3 is TGTGCCAGCAGCCGCCTAGGGGGGAACACTGAAGCTTTCTTT. This gives the protein CASSRLGGNTEAFF.

The chain uses TRBV5-5 and TRBJ1-1; 7 bases map to TRBD1. The CDR3 spans 15 residues. From germline, CDR1 is SGHKS and CDR2 YYEKEE (reference sequence). The J segment lost 1 base and the V segment lost 5 bases, leaving 8 bases of the junction unmatched. CDR3 loop: CASSGQELRNTEAFF. The CDR3 nucleotides are TGTGCCAGCAGTGGACAGGAGCTGAGGAACACTGAAGCTTTCTTT.

The chain recombines TRBV6-6 with TRBJ1-2, with 9 bases matching TRBD1. CDR1 is MNHNY and CDR2 is SVGAGI in the germline V gene (reference sequence). The V segment lost 2 bases and the J segment 7 bases; nucleotides outside the gene matches: 11. This CDR3 region has 16 residues. CDR3 amino acids: CASSYHVPGQGGGYTF. CDR3 nucleotide sequence: TGTGCCAGCAGTTACCATGTCCCGGGACAGGGTGGTGGCTACACCTTC.

The chain links TRBV19 to TRBJ1-1; 8 bases fit TRBD1. The ends lost 4 bases at V and 10 bases at J; junction bases unmatched: 11. The CDR3 has 14 amino acids. Germline V gives CDR1 LNHDA, CDR2 SQIVND (reference sequence). CDR3 residues: CASSSRQGSFRAFF. The CDR3 bases are TGTGCCAGTAGTAGCCGACAGGGGAGTTTTCGAGCTTTCTTT.

The rearrangement joins TRBV10-3 to TRBJ1-5; 7 bases agree with TRBD1. Germline-derived CDR1 and CDR2 are ENHRY and SYGVKD. Trimming took 0 bases from V and 7 from J; bases not matched to a gene: 9. CDR3 length: 16 amino acids. This chain's CDR3 is CAISESWSGGEQPQHF. The CDR3 region has the DNA TGTGCCATCAGTGAGTCATGGTCAGGGGGAGAACAGCCCCAGCATTTT.